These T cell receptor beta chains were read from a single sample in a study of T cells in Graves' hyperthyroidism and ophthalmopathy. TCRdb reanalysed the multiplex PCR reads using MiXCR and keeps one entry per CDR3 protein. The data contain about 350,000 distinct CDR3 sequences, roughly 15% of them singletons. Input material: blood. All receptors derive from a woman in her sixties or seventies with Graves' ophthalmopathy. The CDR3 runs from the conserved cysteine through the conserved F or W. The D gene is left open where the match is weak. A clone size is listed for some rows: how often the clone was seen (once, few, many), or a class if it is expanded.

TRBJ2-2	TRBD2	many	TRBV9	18	TGTGCCAGCAGCGCCTCCCCGAACTTAGCGGGGGCCACCGGGGAGCTGTTTTTT	CASSASPNLAGATGELFF
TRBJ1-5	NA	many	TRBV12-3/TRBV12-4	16	TGTGCCAGCAGTTTAAGGGCAGGGAATAGCAATCAGCCCCAGCATTTT	CASSLRAGNSNQPQHF
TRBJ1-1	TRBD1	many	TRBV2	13	TGTGCCAGCAGTGTGGACAGGGGAACTGAAGCTTTCTTT	CASSVDRGTEAFF
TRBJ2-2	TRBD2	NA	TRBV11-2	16	TGTGCCAGCAGCACCCGACTAGCGGGGAACACCGGGGAGCTGGTTTTT	CASSTRLAGNTGELVF
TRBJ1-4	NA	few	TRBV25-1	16	TGTGCCAGCAGTGTCTCACGGGGGGCGGATGGTGAAAAACTGTTTTTT	CASSVSRGADGEKLFF
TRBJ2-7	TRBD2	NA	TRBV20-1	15	TGCAGTGCTGCAGCGGGACTAGCGGTTCCCTACGAGCAGTACTTC	CSAAAGLAVPYEQYF
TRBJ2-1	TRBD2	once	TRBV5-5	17	TGTGCCAGCAGCTTCGGTAGAGCGGGAGGGCCGGGGAATGAGCAGTTCTTC	CASSFGRAGGPGNEQFF
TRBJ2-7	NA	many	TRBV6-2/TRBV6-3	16	TGTGCCAGCAGTTACCTACTCGGAGGTGGGCTTTACGAGCAGTACTTC	CASSYLLGGGLYEQYF
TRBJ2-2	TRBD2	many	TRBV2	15	TGTGCCAGTTCCGGGACTAGCGGTTTCACCGGGGAGCTGTTTTTT	CASSGTSGFTGELFF
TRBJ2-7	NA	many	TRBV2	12	TGTGCCAGCAGTTGGACCCCAGGGGAGCAGTACTTC	CASSWTPGEQYF
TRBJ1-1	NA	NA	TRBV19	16	TGTGCCAGTAGTAGCGGGCAGGTCTTCATGAGCACTGAAGCTTTCTTT	CASSSGQVFMSTEAFF
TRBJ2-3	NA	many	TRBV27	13	TGTGCCAGCAGTACTTCTAGCACAGATACGCAGTATTTT	CASSTSSTDTQYF
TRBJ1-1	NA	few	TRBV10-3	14	TGTGCCATCAGAGCGGGGTCCACGAGCACTGAAGCTTTCTTT	CAIRAGSTSTEAFF
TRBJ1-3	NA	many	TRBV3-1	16	TGTGCCAGCAGCCAAGTGGCGGGTTCCTCTGGAAACACCATATATTTT	CASSQVAGSSGNTIYF
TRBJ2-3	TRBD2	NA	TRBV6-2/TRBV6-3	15	TGTGCCAGCAGTTCCCCAGCGGGAGTGGTAGATACGCAGTATTTT	CASSSPAGVVDTQYF
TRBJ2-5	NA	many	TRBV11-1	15	TGTGCCAGCAGCCTAATCCCACAGGGCAAAGAGACCCAGTACTTC	CASSLIPQGKETQYF
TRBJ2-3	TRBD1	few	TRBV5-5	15	TGTGCCAGCAGCCCAGGACAGGGGGGAGCGGATACGCAGTATTTT	CASSPGQGGADTQYF
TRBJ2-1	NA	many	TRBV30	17	TGTGCCTGGAGTGTACTGTCCACTAAGAGCTCCTACAATGAGCAGTTCTTC	CAWSVLSTKSSYNEQFF
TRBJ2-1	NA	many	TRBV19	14	TGTGCCAGTAGTCCTACAGGGAGTGGTGATGAGCAGTTCTTC	CASSPTGSGDEQFF
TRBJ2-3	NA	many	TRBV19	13	TGTGCCAGTACGGAGCAAACGGGAGATACGCAGTATTTT	CASTEQTGDTQYF
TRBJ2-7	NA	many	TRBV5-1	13	TGCGCCAGCAGCTTGGCGACTAAGAACGAGCAGTACTTC	CASSLATKNEQYF
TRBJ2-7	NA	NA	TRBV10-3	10	TGTGCCATTGGCAGGGAAGAGCAGTACTTC	CAIGREEQYF
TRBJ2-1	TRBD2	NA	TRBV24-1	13	TGTGCCACCAGTGCGGGGGGTTCCAATGAGCAGTTCTTC	CATSAGGSNEQFF
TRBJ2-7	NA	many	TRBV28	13	TGTGCCAGCACTGACAGCTCCTCCTACGAGCAGTACTTC	CASTDSSSYEQYF
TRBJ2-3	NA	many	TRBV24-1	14	TGTGCCACCAGTGATGCTACAGGGTTAGATACGCAGTATTTT	CATSDATGLDTQYF
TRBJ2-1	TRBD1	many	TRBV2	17	TGTGCCAGCAGTGATTTAAGCGGCACAGGGGCTGACAATGAGCAGTTCTTC	CASSDLSGTGADNEQFF
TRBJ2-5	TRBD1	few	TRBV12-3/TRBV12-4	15	TGTGCCAGCAGTTTGGGACAGGTCACCGAGGAGACCCAGTACTTC	CASSLGQVTEETQYF
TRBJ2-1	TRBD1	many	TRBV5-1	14	TGCGCCAGCAGCACTAGGACAGGGGGCGGTGAGCAGTTCTTC	CASSTRTGGGEQFF
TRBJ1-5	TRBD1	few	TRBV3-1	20	TGTGCCAGCAGCCAAGACCCCGGGACAGTCCCTCCTTCGAGCAATCAGCCCCAGCATTTT	CASSQDPGTVPPSSNQPQHF
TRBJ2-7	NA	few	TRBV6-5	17	TGTGCCAGCAGTTACTCGGGGACCTCCGCCATCTCCTACGAGCAGTACTTC	CASSYSGTSAISYEQYF
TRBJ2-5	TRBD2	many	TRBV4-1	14	TGCGCCAGCAGCCGAGCGGACGGGGGGGAGACCCAGTACTTC	CASSRADGGETQYF
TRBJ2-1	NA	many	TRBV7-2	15	TGTGCCAGCAGCTTAGACGGGAGCGTAGGAAATGAGCAGTTCTTC	CASSLDGSVGNEQFF
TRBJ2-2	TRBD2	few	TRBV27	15	TGTGCCAGCAGACCAAGCGGGAGGAACACCGGGGAGCTGTTTTTT	CASRPSGRNTGELFF
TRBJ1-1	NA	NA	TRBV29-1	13	TGCAGCGTTGAAGAGACATTGAACACTGAAGCTTTCTTT	CSVEETLNTEAFF
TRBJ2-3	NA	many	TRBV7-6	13	TGTGCCAGCAGCTTAGCGTGGACAGATACGCAGTATTTT	CASSLAWTDTQYF
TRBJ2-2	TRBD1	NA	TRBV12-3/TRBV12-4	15	TGTGCCTGCAGCCCCACAGGGGGGAACACCGGGGAGCTGTTTTTT	CACSPTGGNTGELFF
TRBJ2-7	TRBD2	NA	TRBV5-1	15	TGCGCCAGCAGCCCGGGTGGGCGGGAGGTCGACGAGCAGTACTTC	CASSPGGREVDEQYF
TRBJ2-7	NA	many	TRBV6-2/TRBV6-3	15	TGTGCCAGCAGTTCCCGGGACGGAGGGGTGTACGAGCAGTACTTC	CASSSRDGGVYEQYF
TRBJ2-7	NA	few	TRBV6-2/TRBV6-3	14	TGTGCCAGCAAAGGAGGCGTGCCCTCCCAGGAGCAGTACTTC	CASKGGVPSQEQYF
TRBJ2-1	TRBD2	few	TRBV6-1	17	TGTGCCAGCCTAATTACCGAAAGCGGGAGAACTTACAATGAGCAGTTCTTC	CASLITESGRTYNEQFF
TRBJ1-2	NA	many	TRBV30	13	TGTGCCTGGACGTCCGGGCTACTCTATGGCTACACCTTC	CAWTSGLLYGYTF
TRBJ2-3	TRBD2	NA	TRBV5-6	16	TGTGCCAGCAGCTTGTCCTGGACTAGCGGCACAGATACGCAGTATTTT	CASSLSWTSGTDTQYF
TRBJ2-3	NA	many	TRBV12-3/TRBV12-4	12	TGTGCCAGCAGTTCCTACACAGATACGCAGTATTTT	CASSSYTDTQYF
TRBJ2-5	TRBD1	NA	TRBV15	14	TGTGCCACCAGCGGAACAGGGGGGCAAGAGACCCAGTACTTC	CATSGTGGQETQYF
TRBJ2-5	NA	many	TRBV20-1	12	TGCAGTGCTCGCAGGGGGGGCGAGACCCAGTACTTC	CSARRGGETQYF
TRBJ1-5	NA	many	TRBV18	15	TGTGCCAGCTCACCAGCCGGGGGCTCCGATCAGCCCCAGCATTTT	CASSPAGGSDQPQHF
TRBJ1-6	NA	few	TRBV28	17	TGTGCCAGCAGTTTAGCGGAAGACTCAGTAGCTTCTTCACCCCTCCACTTT	CASSLAEDSVASSPLHF
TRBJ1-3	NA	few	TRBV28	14	TGTGCCAGCAGCCTGACAACTACGGGAAACACCATATATTTT	CASSLTTTGNTIYF
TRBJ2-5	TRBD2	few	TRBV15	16	TGTGCCACCAGCAGAGAGGGGACTATCAGCCAAGAGACCCAGTACTTC	CATSREGTISQETQYF
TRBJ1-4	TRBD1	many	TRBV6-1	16	TGTGCCAGCATGAGGACAGGGGGCACGACTAATGAAAAACTGTTTTTT	CASMRTGGTTNEKLFF